This passage covers 30 T cell receptor beta chains from one sample sequenced in a study of chemoradiotherapy in HPV16-positive cancers. TCRdb's table, derived via immunoSEQ multiplex PCR, lists solely in-frame clones and lacks some. The table lists roughly 12,000 clones, about 87% of them singletons. The input for sequencing was blood, taken from a patient who underwent chemoradiotherapy. Every receptor here comes from a human donor with HPV-associated anogenital cancer.

V usage is TRBV5-1 and J usage is TRBJ2-2; no reliable D call. Germline CDR1 and CDR2: SGHRS and YFSETQ. There are 13 residues in the CDR3. V lost 4 bases, J lost 7 bases, and 11 bases lay in between. The CDR3: CASSAPGDGELFF. In DNA form, the CDR3 reads TGCGCCAGCAGCGCCCCTGGCGACGGGGAGCTGTTTTTT.

The genes are TRBV4-1 and TRBJ2-5, with 9 bases fitting TRBD1. The V segment lost 0 bases and the J segment 2 bases; nucleotides outside the gene matches: 4. CDR3 size: 16 residues. Germline lookup yields CDR1 MGHRA and CDR2 YSYEKL. CDR3: CASSQDGTGRQETQYF. The DNA of the CDR3 is TGCGCCAGCAGCCAAGACGGGACAGGGAGGCAAGAGACCCAGTACTTC.

This clone appeared a single time. V and J are TRBV7-9 and TRBJ1-2, with D uncertain. This CDR3 has 13 amino acids. Germline CDR1 is SEHNR and CDR2 is FQNEAQ (reference sequence). V shed 4 bases and J shed 2 bases, with 8 bases lying between them. CDR3 amino acids: CASSSTENYGYTF. Here the CDR3 DNA reads TGTGCCAGCAGCTCAACAGAAAACTATGGCTACACCTTC.

The rearrangement joins TRBV5-1 to TRBJ1-1; the match to TRBD1 covers 7 bases. CDR1 SGHRS and CDR2 YFSETQ come from the germline V gene. The CDR3 consists of 16 residues. Trimming at V came to 0 bases and at J to 2 bases, leaving 7 bases not matched to a gene. The CDR3 here is CASSLGQGVLNTEAFF. CDR3 DNA: TGCGCCAGCAGCTTGGGTCAGGGGGTTCTCAACACTGAAGCTTTCTTT.

The rearrangement joins TRBV7-9 to TRBJ2-7, with D possibly TRBD1 on 6 matching bases. CDR3 size: 13 residues. CDR1 is SEHNR, CDR2 FQNEAQ, per germline (reference sequence). Trimming removed 3 bases from V and 3 bases from J, with 9 bases in between. CDR3 sequence reads: CASSFDRNYEQYV. As DNA, the CDR3 is TGTGCCAGCAGCTTCGACAGGAACTACGAGCAGTACGTC.

The rearrangement links TRBV7-9 to TRBJ2-2; the D gene is possibly TRBD1 (5 bases). V lost 5 bases, J lost 7 bases, and 20 bases lay in between. This CDR3 comprises 16 residues. Germline CDR1 SEHNR, CDR2 FQNEAQ (reference sequence). CDR3 sequence (DNA): TGTGCCAGCAGCCCCCAAACTCTGGGGCCGGGCGGGGAGCTGTTTTTT. Encoded protein: CASSPQTLGPGGELFF.

The gene calls are TRBV29-1 and TRBJ1-3; D gene unclear. Germline CDR1 is SQVTM and CDR2 is ANQGSEA. This CDR3 region has 13 residues. V shed 2 bases and J shed 3 bases, with 8 bases lying between them. The CDR3 sequence is CSVEYGLGNTIYF. CDR3 nucleotides: TGCAGCGTTGAATACGGTCTTGGAAACACCATATATTTT.

Only a few counts were recorded for this clone. The V gene is TRBV19, the J gene TRBJ1-2; 7 bases map to TRBD1. Looked up from germline, CDR1 is LNHDA and CDR2 is SQIVND (reference sequence). V trimming: 5 bases; J trimming: 5 bases; junction bases outside the gene matches: 8. This CDR3 region has 14 residues. The CDR3 sequence is CASSVRQGDYGYTF. The CDR3 DNA sequence: TGTGCCAGTAGTGTGCGGCAGGGGGATTATGGCTACACCTTC. Drawing the rest from reference TRBV19 and TRBJ1-2, the complete variable domain is DGGITQSPKYLFRKEGQNVTLSCEQNLNHDAMYWYRQDPGQGLRLIYYSQIVNDFQKGDIAEGYSVSREKKESFPLTVTSAQKNPTAFYLCASSVRQGDYGYTFGSGTRLTVV.

V gene TRBV29-1 combines with J gene TRBJ1-1, with a weak D call TRBD1 (5 bases). The V gene lost 6 bases and the J gene lost 10 bases, with 18 bases spanning the gap. The CDR3 consists of 12 residues. The germline V gene encodes CDR1 SQVTM and CDR2 ANQGSEA. In DNA, the CDR3 is TGCAGCGTCGACGGGCAGGGTTTCGGAGCTTTCTTT. The encoded protein is CSVDGQGFGAFF.

This clone was observed a single time. The chain uses TRBV19 and TRBJ2-6, with TRBD1 identical over 7 bases. This CDR3 is built from 18 residues. Trimming at V came to 0 bases and at J to 0 bases, leaving 5 bases not matched to a gene. Germline V gene data show CDR1 as LNHDA and CDR2 as SQIVND (reference sequence). The CDR3 region is CASSIDRGQTSGANVLTF. CDR3 sequence (DNA): TGTGCCAGTAGTATAGATCGGGGACAGACCTCTGGGGCCAACGTCCTGACTTTC.

The CDR3 sequence is CASSSPLARGAGDTQYF. CDR3 coding DNA: TGTGCCAGCAGCTCTCCACTCGCACGGGGGGCCGGAGATACGCAGTATTTT. The V and J genes are TRBV11-2 and TRBJ2-3; D perhaps matches TRBD2 (7 bases). This CDR3 is built from 17 residues. Trimming removed 4 bases at V and 5 bases at J, with 22 bases between. CDR1 SGHAT and CDR2 FQNNGV come from the germline V gene.

V is TRBV6-6 and J is TRBJ1-1; D ambiguous. In germline, CDR1 is MNHNY, CDR2 SVGAGI (reference sequence). The CDR3 length is 13 residues. V lost 6 bases and J lost 1, with 9 bases in between. This CDR3 reads CASRQDGNTEAFF. In nucleotides, the CDR3 is TGTGCCAGCAGACAAGATGGGAACACTGAAGCTTTCTTT.

Only one count was recorded for this clone. The chain joins TRBV5-1 to TRBJ2-1, with D tentatively TRBD1 or TRBD2 (5 bases each). CDR1 is SGHRS, CDR2 YFSETQ, per germline. The CDR3 spans 14 residues. V was pared by 5 bases and J by 8 bases, with 17 bases between. The CDR3 DNA reads as TGCGCCAGCAGTTCCGGGACCACCATCGATGAGCAGTTCTTC. Amino acids: CASSSGTTIDEQFF.

V and J are TRBV11-2 and TRBJ2-7; no reliable D call. The CDR3 covers 15 residues. Deletions cut 0 bases from V and 3 bases from J, with 12 bases between. Germline V CDR1 and CDR2: SGHAT, FQNNGV. The CDR3 loop is CASSLDRFVGYEQYF. CDR3 in DNA: TGTGCCAGCAGCTTAGATCGATTTGTGGGCTACGAGCAGTACTTC.

V and J are TRBV4-1 and TRBJ2-7; weak D call: TRBD1 (7 bases). The CDR3 has 14 amino acids. V was pared by 4 bases and J by 3 bases, with 13 bases between. Germline V gives CDR1 MGHRA, CDR2 YSYEKL. The CDR3 nucleotides read TGCGCCAGCAGCCCGTCAGGGGGGTACTACGAGCAGTACGTC. Protein product: CASSPSGGYYEQYV.

The gene calls are TRBV30 and TRBJ2-5, with D possibly TRBD2 on 6 matching bases. There are 14 residues in the CDR3. Trimming cost V 2 bases and J 9 bases, with 19 bases left between them. Per the germline V gene, CDR1 is GTSNPN and CDR2 is SVGIG (reference sequence). The CDR3 bases are TGTGCCTGGAGTCTTAGGCAGGCCTGGGGGGCCCAGTACTTC. Translating gives CAWSLRQAWGAQYF.

CDR3 sequence: CAIRPGGGNTGELFF. The CDR3 bases are TGTGCCATCAGGCCGGGGGGGGGCAACACCGGGGAGCTGTTTTTT. The chain combines TRBV10-3 with TRBJ2-2; 8 bases fit TRBD2. The CDR3 consists of 15 residues. The V gene's germline CDR1 is ENHRY and CDR2 SYGVKD. V was pared by 6 bases and J by 2 bases, with 5 bases of the junction left unmatched.

This clone appeared a single time. This chain connects TRBV19 to TRBJ2-3, with 13 bases matching TRBD2. J gave up 0 bases and V 4 bases, and 7 bases lay outside the gene matches. The germline V gene has CDR1 LNHDA and CDR2 SQIVND (reference sequence). The CDR3 is 18 residues long. The CDR3 DNA is TGTGCCAGTAGTACAACTAGCGGGGGGGCAATTAGCACAGATACGCAGTATTTT. It codes for CASSTTSGGAISTDTQYF.

V is TRBV7-8 and J is TRBJ1-3, with D uncertain. The CDR3 consists of 13 residues. The germline V gene has CDR1 SGHVS and CDR2 FQNEAQ. Trimming pared 5 bases from V and 4 bases from J, leaving 9 bases between. The chain's CDR3 is CASSDTGGNTIYF. In DNA form, the CDR3 reads TGTGCCAGCAGCGACACTGGGGGAAACACCATATATTTT.

The V and J genes are TRBV5-1 and TRBJ2-2, with 13 bases matching TRBD2. The CDR3 extends over 17 amino acids. After removal of 4 bases from V and 6 bases from J, the junction contained 9 bases not matched to a gene. Germline V lookup: CDR1 SGHRS, CDR2 YFSETQ. The CDR3 loop reads CASSLGTSGERSGELFF. The CDR3 DNA is TGCGCCAGCAGCCTAGGGACTAGCGGGGAACGATCCGGGGAGCTGTTTTTT.

The V and J genes are TRBV28 and TRBJ2-7, with TRBD1 as a possible D gene (6 bases). The germline V gene encodes CDR1 MDHEN and CDR2 SYDVKM. V was clipped by 6 bases and J by 7 bases, with 13 bases between them. CDR3 length: 12 amino acids. Here the CDR3 DNA reads TGTGCCAGCAGGGGGGCTCCTCTGGAGCAGTACTTC. Amino acids: CASRGAPLEQYF. The entire variable domain, with the rest obtained from reference TRBV28 and TRBJ2-7, is as follows: DVKVTQSSRYLVKRTGEKVFLECVQDMDHENMFWYRQDPGLGLRLIYFSYDVKMKEKGDIPEGYSVSREKKERFSLILESASTNQTSMYLCASRGAPLEQYFGPGTRLTVT.

The chain links TRBV27 to TRBJ2-3; D could derive from TRBD1 or TRBD2 (5 bases each). The CDR3 length is 14 residues. Germline V gene data show CDR1 as MNHEY and CDR2 as SMNVEV (reference sequence). V was shortened by 10 bases and J by 3 bases, with 17 bases between the two germline ends. CDR3 protein: CATARGAETDTQYF. The CDR3 DNA is TGTGCCACGGCTCGAGGGGCGGAGACAGATACGCAGTATTTT.

The gene calls are TRBV2 and TRBJ1-1; a possible D gene is TRBD1 (6 bases). The CDR3 sequence is 13 residues long. Germline V gene sequence: CDR1 SNHLY, CDR2 FYNNEI. Trimming took 6 bases from V and 7 from J, leaving 15 bases between them. CDR3 DNA sequence: TGTGCCAGCAGGTTAGGGGGGCAGGGTGAAGCTTTCTTT. The encoded protein is CASRLGGQGEAFF.

The chain employs TRBV19 and TRBJ2-3, with 8 bases fitting TRBD2. CDR3 size: 18 residues. Germline V gene lookup returns CDR1 LNHDA and CDR2 SQIVND (reference sequence). V lost 3 bases to trimming and J lost 5 bases; unmatched junction nucleotides: 16. CDR3 bases: TGTGCCAGTAGTATGCCCAGGGAAACCGGGACTAGAGGAGATACGCAGTATTTT. Translation gives CASSMPRETGTRGDTQYF.

The chain carries TRBV29-1 and TRBJ2-5; 7 bases fit TRBD1. With V trimmed by 7 bases and J by 4 bases, 6 bases remained unmatched. This CDR3 spans 12 amino acids. In germline, CDR1 is SQVTM, CDR2 ANQGSEA. DNA of the CDR3: TGCAGCGCCGACGACAGGGCAGAGACCCAGTACTTC. Encoded protein: CSADDRAETQYF.

The chain joins TRBV25-1 to TRBJ1-2; D possibly corresponds to TRBD1 (6 bases). This CDR3 is built from 12 residues. The germline CDR1 and CDR2 sequences are MGHDK and SYGVNS. V dropped 7 bases and J dropped 7 bases, with 13 bases sitting between them. CDR3 in DNA: TGTGCCAGCATGATGGGGGCTGTTGGCTACACCTTC. Translating it yields CASMMGAVGYTF.

V and J are TRBV11-2 and TRBJ1-1; D not certain. The CDR3 spans 13 residues. CDR1 and CDR2 from the germline V gene are SGHAT and FQNNGV. V was clipped by 5 bases and J by 3 bases, with 10 bases between them. CDR3 loop: CASSPGRDTEAFF. The CDR3 DNA follows: TGTGCCAGCAGCCCCGGACGGGACACTGAAGCTTTCTTT.

This chain joins TRBV29-1 and TRBJ2-1; possible D gene TRBD1, 6 bases. V lost 7 bases to trimming and J lost 8 bases, with 18 bases between them. CDR1 SQVTM and CDR2 ANQGSEA come from the germline V gene. The CDR3 totals 13 residues. CDR3 region: CSGSGAGLDEQFF. CDR3 DNA sequence: TGCAGCGGATCAGGGGCTGGGTTGGATGAGCAGTTCTTC.

This sequence joins TRBV19 and TRBJ2-1; 10 bases line up with TRBD1. The J segment lost 5 bases and the V segment lost 6 bases, leaving 4 bases of the junction unmatched. Germline CDR1 and CDR2: LNHDA and SQIVND (reference sequence). This CDR3 comprises 14 residues. CDR3 nucleotide sequence: TGTGCCAGTAGGGGGACAGGGGAGAACAATGAGCAGTTCTTC. This gives the protein CASRGTGENNEQFF.

The rearrangement uses TRBV6-5 and TRBJ2-7; 8 nucleotides agree with TRBD2. The germline gives CDR1 MNHEY, CDR2 SVGAGI. The V and J ends lost 4 bases and 5 bases, in that order; junction bases with no gene match: 10. This CDR3 has 15 amino acids. CDR3: CASSSPHGTRNEQYF. The CDR3 DNA follows: TGTGCCAGCAGTTCCCCCCACGGGACTAGGAACGAGCAGTACTTC.